The clone carrying this TCR beta chain was counted at least ten times. No antigen is known for it. This sample is drawn from a study of breast tumors, draining lymph nodes, adjacent tissues. Points from the study as a whole: Tumor and nontumor repertoires were significantly more similar in luminal-like than in basal-like breast cancer. Findings are consistent with lymph node origin and intratumoral expansion of most tumor T cells. Compared with lymph nodes, tumors were less diverse; compared with nontumor tissue, more.

TCRdb re-derived calls from the multiplex PCR reads in MiXCR, one entry per CDR3 protein. The sample consists of about 220,000 distinct CDR3 sequences, nearly 35% of them appearing once. The CDR3 runs 13 residues. Germline CDR1 reads SGHTA; CDR2 reads FQGNSA. V was cut by 3 bases and J by 4 bases, with 4 bases left in between. Samples came from axillary lymph nodes draining the breast cancer. This chain links TRBV7-2 with TRBJ1-6; no reliable D call. This sequence originates from a female donor with breast cancer. Some clones in this sample may be carry-over from other donors' samples. Sequencing input: axillary lymph node tissue. The CDR3: CASSFYYNSPLHF. The DNA for the CDR3 is TGTGCCAGCAGCTTTTATTATAATTCACCCCTCCACTTT. Supplemented by reference TRBV7-2 and TRBJ1-6, the full variable domain reads GAGVSQSPSNKVTEKGKDVELRCDPISGHTALYWYRQSLGQGLEFLIYFQGNSAPDKSGLPSDRFSAERTGGSVSTLTIQRTQQEDSAVYLCASSFYYNSPLHFGNGTRLTVT.